One and the same sample provided the 30 T cell receptor beta chains below, sequenced in a study of identical twins (dated by TCRdb to 2016 to 2018). The library was produced with 5' RACE. The sequencing machine was an Illumina HiSeq 2000. Through fastp at Q25 and MiXCR, TCRdb rebuilt clones from the public reads, retaining in-frame beta chains. Every CDR3 protein is listed once, alongside the most common genes and DNA of its rows. The sample records 350,000 to 450,000 distinct CDR3 sequences, about 18% of which are singletons. Roughly 12% of the sample lies in the top ten. Specimen: naive T cells sorted from blood. The cell subset or site label here, explained by the study, means: cells isolated with a human naive T-cell isolation kit. The receptors derive from a man between 45 and 60 years old in good health.

There are a few counts of this clonotype. The chain joins TRBV20-1 to TRBJ2-7; 10 bases map to TRBD2. Germline V CDR1 and CDR2: DFQATT, SNEGSKA (reference sequence). CDR3 length: 13 amino acids. V was pared by 4 bases and J by 2 bases, with 2 bases of the junction left unmatched. The DNA for the CDR3 is TGCAGTGCTACGAGCGGGAGGGCCTACGAGCAGTACTTC. Protein: CSATSGRAYEQYF.

In its sample, this clonotype was seen many times. The chain carries TRBV9 and TRBJ2-1; D gene uncertain. The germline V and J ends were trimmed by 0 bases and 10 bases, with 8 bases remaining between them. This CDR3 is built from 12 residues. Germline V CDR1 and CDR2: SGDLS, YYNGEE. The CDR3 DNA reads as TGTGCCAGCAGCGTAGACATCGGGGAGCAGTTCTTC. Residues: CASSVDIGEQFF.

This clonotype has a handful of counts. This rearrangement joins TRBV27 to TRBJ1-1; D gene ambiguous. CDR1 and CDR2 (germline): MNHEY, SMNVEV (reference sequence). The V and J ends lost 5 bases and 0 bases respectively, with 13 bases between them. The CDR3 loop spans 15 amino acids. The CDR3 sequence: CASSPWTGVNTEAFF. The CDR3 DNA is TGTGCCAGCAGTCCCTGGACCGGGGTGAACACTGAAGCTTTCTTT.

This rearrangement joins TRBV6-6 to TRBJ2-1; tentative D call: TRBD1 (5 bases). Germline V gene lookup returns CDR1 MNHNY and CDR2 SVGAGI (reference sequence). This CDR3 comprises 13 residues. Trimming took 4 bases from V and 12 from J, leaving 16 bases between them. CDR3 nucleotides: TGTGCCAGCAGTTCTGGGGCCCACGAAGGGCAGTTCTTC. The encoded protein is CASSSGAHEGQFF.

The rearrangement links TRBV14 to TRBJ2-2; D unclear. Trimming stripped 0 bases from V and 4 bases from J, with 15 bases between. Germline V CDR1 and CDR2: SGHDN, FVKESK. The CDR3 has 17 residues. In DNA, the CDR3 is TGTGCCAGCAGCCAAGACCTTGCTCGCAGCCTCACCGGGGAGCTGTTTTTT. It codes for CASSQDLARSLTGELFF.

There are many counts of this clonotype. CDR3 protein: CSATYGDLAEAFF. The CDR3 DNA is TGCAGTGCTACCTACGGGGACTTGGCTGAAGCTTTCTTT. The rearrangement links TRBV20-1 to TRBJ1-1; D perhaps matches TRBD1 (5 bases). V lost 4 bases, J lost 6 bases, and 15 bases lay in between. This CDR3 is built from 13 residues. CDR1 and CDR2 from the germline V gene are DFQATT and SNEGSKA (reference sequence).

Notes on this clonotype: This sequence may be a read error, since a much larger clone differs from it by one base. The V and J genes are TRBV29-1 and TRBJ2-1; the D gene is possibly TRBD1 (6 bases). The CDR3 is made up of 14 amino acids. Germline V gene data show CDR1 as SQVTM and CDR2 as ANQGSEA. V was cut by 2 bases and J by 4 bases, with 12 bases left in between. CDR3 DNA sequence: TGCAGCGTTGAAAGCGCAGGGGTGTACAATGAGCAGTTCTTC. Residues: CSVESAGVYNEQFF.

This clonotype was seen more than once but under ten times. The V gene is TRBV27, the J gene TRBJ1-5; TRBD1 matches 8 bases. V lost 5 bases to trimming and J lost 5 bases; unmatched junction nucleotides: 5. CDR1 is MNHEY, CDR2 SMNVEV, per germline (reference sequence). The length of the CDR3 is 14 residues. The CDR3 DNA sequence: TGTGCCAGCAGTATAGGACAGGGACATCAGCCCCAGCATTTT. It yields the protein CASSIGQGHQPQHF.

Only a few counts were recorded for this clonotype. The chain recombines TRBV4-3 with TRBJ1-2; 8 positions match TRBD1. The V segment lost 0 bases and the J segment 2 bases; nucleotides outside the gene matches: 5. Germline V gene sequence: CDR1 LGHNA, CDR2 YSLEER. CDR3 length: 16 amino acids. The CDR3 is CASSQDRGTGNYGYTF. The CDR3 nucleotides read TGCGCCAGCAGCCAAGATCGAGGGACAGGAAACTATGGCTACACCTTC.

The chain uses TRBV12-3 or TRBV12-4 and TRBJ2-3; D gene ambiguous. The CDR3 contains 14 residues. V lost 6 bases, J lost 0 bases, and 10 bases lay in between. Written as DNA, the CDR3 is TGTGCCAGCAGACCTGACACTAGCACAGATACGCAGTATTTT. Amino acid sequence: CASRPDTSTDTQYF.

This clonotype came up many times. The CDR3 DNA sequence: TGTGCCAGCAGTGAAATGGGTTCCCCCTACAATGAGCAGTTCTTC. Amino acids: CASSEMGSPYNEQFF. The V call is TRBV2, the J call TRBJ2-1; no clear D gene. This CDR3 has 15 residues. CDR1 SNHLY and CDR2 FYNNEI come from the germline V gene. The germline V and J ends were trimmed by 2 bases and 2 bases, with 10 bases remaining between them. The complete variable domain, with remaining parts taken from reference TRBV2 and TRBJ2-1, reads EPEVTQTPSHQVTQMGQEVILRCVPISNHLYFYWYRQILGQKVEFLVSFYNNEISEKSEIFDDQFSVERPDGSNFTLKIRSTKLEDSAMYFCASSEMGSPYNEQFFGPGTRLTVL.

The chain employs TRBV5-6 and TRBJ1-5, with D perhaps TRBD1 (5 bases). The V end was cut by 4 bases, the J end by 7 bases, with 15 bases between. The CDR3 totals 14 residues. Germline V CDR1 and CDR2: SGHDT, YYEEEE. CDR3 residues: CASSRTGSGQPQHF. The CDR3, as DNA: TGTGCCAGCAGCCGTACAGGTTCCGGACAGCCCCAGCATTTT.

J is TRBJ2-1 and V is TRBV29-1; 9 bases map to TRBD1. CDR1 is SQVTM and CDR2 is ANQGSEA in the germline V gene. The length of the CDR3 is 14 residues. J gave up 5 bases and V 7 bases, and 9 bases lay outside the gene matches. CDR3 DNA: TGCAGCGCGGGACAGGGTGTAGTCAACAATGAGCAGTTCTTC. Protein: CSAGQGVVNNEQFF.

This clonotype was seen more than once but under ten times. This chain links TRBV6-2 or TRBV6-3 with TRBJ2-2, with D possibly being TRBD1 (5 bases). The CDR3 totals 15 residues. V was clipped by 5 bases and J by 4 bases, with 14 bases between them. The V gene's germline CDR1 is MNHEY and CDR2 SVGEGT. The CDR3 here is CASSVFREFTGELFF. The CDR3 nucleotides read TGTGCCAGCAGTGTGTTCAGGGAATTCACCGGGGAGCTGTTTTTT.

The chain is built from TRBV13 and TRBJ2-5, with 14 bases lining up with TRBD2. The germline CDR1 and CDR2 sequences are PRHDT and FYEKMQ (reference sequence). The CDR3 has 16 amino acids. Unmatched junction bases numbered 1, after V lost 4 bases and J lost 0 bases. The CDR3 protein is CASSWGLAGDQETQYF. The CDR3 DNA reads TGTGCCAGCAGCTGGGGACTAGCGGGGGACCAAGAGACCCAGTACTTC.

In this sample, this clonotype turned up a few times. The V gene is TRBV3-1, the J gene TRBJ2-5; no definite D call. V lost 3 bases, J lost 4 bases, and 6 bases lay in between. CDR3 size: 12 residues. CDR1 is LGHDT, CDR2 YNNKEL, per germline (reference sequence). The CDR3 protein is CASSHTGETQYF. CDR3 nucleotide sequence: TGTGCCAGCAGCCATACCGGAGAGACCCAGTACTTC.

This clonotype was observed at least ten times. CDR3 region: CASSLVGSSLSLGYEQFF. CDR3 nucleotides: TGTGCCAGCAGCTTAGTGGGGTCGAGTCTCTCCCTGGGATATGAGCAGTTCTTC. This rearrangement joins TRBV11-2 to TRBJ2-1, with D unresolved. Per the germline V gene, CDR1 is SGHAT and CDR2 is FQNNGV. This CDR3 spans 18 amino acids. V lost 1 base, J lost 8 bases, and 24 bases lay in between.

The gene calls are TRBV4-3 and TRBJ1-2; D is possibly TRBD1 (5 bases). The germline V and J ends were trimmed by 0 bases and 5 bases, with 16 bases remaining between them. Germline V CDR1 and CDR2: LGHNA, YSLEER. This CDR3 is 16 amino acids long. This chain's CDR3 is CASSQDRHRLGYGYTF. DNA of the CDR3: TGCGCCAGCAGCCAAGATCGGCACAGGCTAGGGTATGGCTACACCTTC.

This clonotype turned up a few times. V and J are TRBV12-3 or TRBV12-4 and TRBJ1-1, with D tentatively TRBD1 (5 bases). The CDR3 is made up of 15 amino acids. V was shortened by 3 bases and J by 4 bases, with 15 bases between the two germline ends. For the CDR3, the DNA is TGTGCCAGCAGTTTCGGGGGGAGTCTGGGCACTGAAGCTTTCTTT. Protein sequence: CASSFGGSLGTEAFF.

This clonotype was observed many times. The chain carries TRBV29-1 and TRBJ2-1; 9 bases fit TRBD1. This CDR3 has 12 residues. V shed 6 bases and J 9 bases; nucleotides not matched to a gene: 6. Germline CDR1 reads SQVTM; CDR2 reads ANQGSEA. CDR3 sequence reads: CSVGTGQREQFF. CDR3 coding DNA: TGCAGCGTCGGGACAGGGCAACGTGAGCAGTTCTTC.

The chain uses TRBV5-6 and TRBJ2-3; D tentatively fits TRBD1 or TRBD2 (5 bases each). This CDR3 is built from 14 residues. V dropped 9 bases and J dropped 2 bases, with 16 bases sitting between them. Germline V gene sequence: CDR1 SGHDT, CDR2 YYEEEE. This CDR3 is CATKGDENTDTQYF. CDR3 in DNA: TGTGCCACCAAAGGGGACGAGAACACAGATACGCAGTATTTT.

V usage is TRBV12-3 or TRBV12-4 and J usage is TRBJ1-5; 10 bases match TRBD1. This CDR3 region has 15 residues. V trimming: 1 base; J trimming: 6 bases; junction bases outside the gene matches: 3. The CDR3 DNA reads TGTGCCAGCAGTTTAGGACAGGGGGCAAGTCAGCCCCAGCATTTT. Translated, it gives CASSLGQGASQPQHF.

This chain links TRBV20-1 with TRBJ2-4, with a tentative D call TRBD2 (7 bases). This CDR3 is 13 amino acids long. The V end lost 3 bases, the J end lost 8 bases, and 14 bases lay between the germline ends. Germline values: CDR1 DFQATT, CDR2 SNEGSKA (reference sequence). The CDR3: CSARSGGRDIQYF. For the CDR3, the DNA is TGCAGTGCTAGGTCCGGGGGGCGGGACATTCAGTACTTC.

Ten or more counts support this clonotype. The chain has TRBV29-1 and TRBJ2-7; the D is unclear. Germline V lookup: CDR1 SQVTM, CDR2 ANQGSEA. The CDR3 contains 13 residues. The V and J ends lost 6 bases and 3 bases respectively, with 15 bases between them. The CDR3 loop is CSVYTATDYEQYF. The CDR3, as DNA: TGCAGCGTCTACACAGCTACTGACTACGAGCAGTACTTC.

The chain links TRBV6-2 or TRBV6-3 to TRBJ1-2; 12 nucleotides match TRBD1. CDR3 length equals 17 residues. CDR1 and CDR2 (germline): MNHEY, SVGEGT. Trimming cost V 4 bases and J 4 bases; bases outside gene matches: 10. In DNA form, the CDR3 reads TGTGCCAGCAGTTCCGGGACAGGGGGCAGTACCCTCTATGGCTACACCTTC. Amino acid sequence: CASSSGTGGSTLYGYTF.

V and J are TRBV6-5 and TRBJ2-7, with D possibly being TRBD2 (6 bases). CDR3 length equals 15 residues. Trimming left V 0 bases short and J 0 bases short, with 9 bases between. Per germline, CDR1 MNHEY and CDR2 SVGAGI. Here the CDR3 DNA reads TGTGCCAGCAGTTACTCCGGGACTGCCTCCTACGAGCAGTACTTC. It encodes CASSYSGTASYEQYF.

Only a few counts were recorded for this clonotype. The chain has TRBV14 and TRBJ2-1; D unclear. CDR1 and CDR2 (germline): SGHDN, FVKESK. The CDR3 runs 14 residues. V was trimmed by 4 bases and J by 6 bases, leaving 13 bases between them. The CDR3 nucleotides read TGTGCCAGCAGCCTCTTCAACCCCACCAATGAGCAGTTCTTC. This encodes CASSLFNPTNEQFF. The whole variable domain, filled in from reference TRBV14 and TRBJ2-1, reads EAGVTQFPSHSVIEKGQTVTLRCDPISGHDNLYWYRRVMGKEIKFLLHFVKESKQDESGMPNNRFLAERTGGTYSTLKVQPAELEDSGVYFCASSLFNPTNEQFFGPGTRLTVL.

This clonotype was seen a handful of times. This rearrangement joins TRBV27 to TRBJ2-3; 7 positions match TRBD1. The trim removed 5 bases at V and 8 bases at J, leaving 4 bases unmatched. This CDR3 contains 12 residues. Germline V gene data show CDR1 as MNHEY and CDR2 as SMNVEV (reference sequence). CDR3 DNA: TGTGCCAGCAGTCCAAGACAGGGTACGCAGTATTTT. Protein: CASSPRQGTQYF.

The chain combines TRBV24-1 with TRBJ1-1; tentatively, D is TRBD1 (5 bases). CDR1 and CDR2 (germline): KGHDR, SFDVKD. CDR3 size: 12 residues. The V and J ends lost 3 bases and 8 bases respectively, with 9 bases between them. CDR3 in amino acids: CATSDTGREAFF. The CDR3 nucleotides read TGTGCCACCAGTGATACAGGCAGGGAAGCTTTCTTT.

This clonotype was seen more than once but under ten times. V gene TRBV29-1 combines with J gene TRBJ2-1, with D maybe TRBD1 (5 bases). This CDR3 has 13 residues. Germline V CDR1 and CDR2: SQVTM, ANQGSEA. CDR3 protein: CGAKGGSYNEQFF. The CDR3 bases are TGCGGGGCGAAGGGTGGGTCCTACAATGAGCAGTTCTTC.